This T cell receptor beta chain was captured in a study of Ad26.COV2.S vaccination and SARS-CoV-2 variants. The data were produced by immunoSEQ multiplex PCR, yet TCRdb's version contains in-frame clones alone and is incomplete. The sample records roughly 320,000 clones, around 90% being singletons. V shed 2 bases and J shed 0 bases, with 11 bases lying between them. The CDR3 has 16 amino acids. Germline CDR1 is SGHTA and CDR2 is FQGNSA. Sample treatment: roughly 19 received Ad26.COV2.S at low or high dose, single or two shots; several received placebo; per-sample allocation not given. After the first vaccine or placebo injection, samples were drawn on day 63.

The sequencing used peripheral blood, collected in a trial of Ad26.COV2.S vaccine versus placebo. The receptor's source is a person aged 18-65 years who received the Ad26.COV2.S COVID-19 vaccine or a placebo. V is TRBV7-2 and J is TRBJ1-3; D gene ambiguous. The CDR3 sequence: CASSLRGGLSGNTIYF. In DNA, the CDR3 is TGTGCCAGCAGCTTACGAGGCGGACTCTCTGGAAACACCATATATTTT.